The TCR beta chain described here comes from a study of cytomegalovirus exposure and HLA in healthy donors. Notes on this clone: The antigen is unknown.

The PCR made use of 60 Vbeta and 13 Jbeta primers. The data were produced by immunoSEQ multiplex PCR, yet TCRdb's version contains in-frame clones alone and is incomplete. Of some 200,000 clones listed, roughly four fifths are singletons. Study observations and caveats: Using a false discovery rate of 0.05, a later analysis showed that 16,000 or so TCR beta sequences were associated with HLA alleles.

The sequence was obtained from a woman aged 18-30 years in good health and CMV-seronegative. Sequencing was done on a sample of PBMCs.

The CDR3 loop reads CASSLSGSSYNEQFF. The CDR3 bases are TGTGCCAGCAGCCTTAGCGGGAGTTCCTACAATGAGCAGTTCTTC. The chain has TRBV6-6 and TRBJ2-1, with 9 bases identical to TRBD2. The germline V gene encodes CDR1 MNHNY and CDR2 SVGAGI (reference sequence). CDR3 size: 15 residues. The trim removed 6 bases at V and 1 base at J, leaving 4 bases unmatched.